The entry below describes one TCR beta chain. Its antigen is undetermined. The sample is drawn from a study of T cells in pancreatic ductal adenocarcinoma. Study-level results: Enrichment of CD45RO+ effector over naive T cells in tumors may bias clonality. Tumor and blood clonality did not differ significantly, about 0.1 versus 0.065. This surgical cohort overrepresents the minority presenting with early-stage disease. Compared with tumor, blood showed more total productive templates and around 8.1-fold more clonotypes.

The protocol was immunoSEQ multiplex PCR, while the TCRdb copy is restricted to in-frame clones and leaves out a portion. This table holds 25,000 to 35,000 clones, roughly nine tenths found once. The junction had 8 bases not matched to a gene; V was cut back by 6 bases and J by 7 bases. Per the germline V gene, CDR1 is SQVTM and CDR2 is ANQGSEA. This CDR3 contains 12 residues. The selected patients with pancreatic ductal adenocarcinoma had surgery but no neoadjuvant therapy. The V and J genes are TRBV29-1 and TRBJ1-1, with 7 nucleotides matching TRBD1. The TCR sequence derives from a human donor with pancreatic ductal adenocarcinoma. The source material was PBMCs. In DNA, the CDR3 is TGCAGCGTCCGACAGGGAGGAATTGAAGCTTTCTTT. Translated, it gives CSVRQGGIEAFF.